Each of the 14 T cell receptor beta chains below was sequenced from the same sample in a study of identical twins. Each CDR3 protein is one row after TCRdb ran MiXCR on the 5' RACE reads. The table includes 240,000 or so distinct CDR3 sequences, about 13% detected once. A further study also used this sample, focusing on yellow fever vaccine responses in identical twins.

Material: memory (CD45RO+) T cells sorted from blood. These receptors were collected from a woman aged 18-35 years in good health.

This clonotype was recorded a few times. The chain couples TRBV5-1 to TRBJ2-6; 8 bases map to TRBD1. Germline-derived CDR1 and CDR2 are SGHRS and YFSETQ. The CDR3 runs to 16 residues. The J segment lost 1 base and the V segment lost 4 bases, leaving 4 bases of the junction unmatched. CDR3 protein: CASSGTGLSGANVLTF. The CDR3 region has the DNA TGCGCCAGCAGCGGGACAGGCCTTTCTGGGGCCAACGTCCTGACTTTC.

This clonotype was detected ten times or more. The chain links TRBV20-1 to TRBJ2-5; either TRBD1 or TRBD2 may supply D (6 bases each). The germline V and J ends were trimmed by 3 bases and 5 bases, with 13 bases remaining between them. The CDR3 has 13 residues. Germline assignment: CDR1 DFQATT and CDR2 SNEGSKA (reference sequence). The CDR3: CSASWGAEETQYF. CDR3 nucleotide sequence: TGCAGTGCTAGTTGGGGGGCGGAGGAGACCCAGTACTTC.

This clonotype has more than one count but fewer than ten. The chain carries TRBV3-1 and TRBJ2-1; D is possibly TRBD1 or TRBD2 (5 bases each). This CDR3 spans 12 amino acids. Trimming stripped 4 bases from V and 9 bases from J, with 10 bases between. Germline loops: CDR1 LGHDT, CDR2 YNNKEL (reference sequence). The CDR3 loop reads CASSPTGGEQFF. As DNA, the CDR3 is TGTGCCAGCAGCCCCACAGGAGGTGAGCAGTTCTTC.

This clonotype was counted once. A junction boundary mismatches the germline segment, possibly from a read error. The CDR3 loop is CASAGTGTPDTHYF. DNA for the CDR3: TGTGCCAGTGCCGGCACAGGGACCCCAGATACGCATTATTTT. The chain couples TRBV2 to TRBJ2-3; TRBD1 is a possible D gene (6 bases). The CDR3 sequence is 14 residues long. The V gene's germline CDR1 is SNHLY and CDR2 FYNNEI.

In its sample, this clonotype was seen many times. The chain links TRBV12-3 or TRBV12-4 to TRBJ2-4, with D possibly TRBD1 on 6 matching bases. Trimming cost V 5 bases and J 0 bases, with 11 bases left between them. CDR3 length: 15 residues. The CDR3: CASSKGGQAKNIQYF. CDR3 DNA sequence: TGTGCCAGCAGTAAAGGGGGACAAGCCAAAAACATTCAGTACTTC.

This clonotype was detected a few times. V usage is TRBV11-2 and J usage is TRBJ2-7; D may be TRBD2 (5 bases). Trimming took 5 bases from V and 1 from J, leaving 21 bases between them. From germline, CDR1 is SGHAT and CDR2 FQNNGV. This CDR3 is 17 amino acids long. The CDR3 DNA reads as TGTGCCAGCAGCCGCAGGTACGAGGGCCCGAGTTCCTACGAGCAGTACTTC. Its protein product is CASSRRYEGPSSYEQYF.

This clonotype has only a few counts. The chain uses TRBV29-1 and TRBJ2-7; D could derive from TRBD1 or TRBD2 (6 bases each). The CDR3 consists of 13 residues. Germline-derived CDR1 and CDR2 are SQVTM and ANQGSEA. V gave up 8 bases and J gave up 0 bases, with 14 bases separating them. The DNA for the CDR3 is TGCAGCTTCGAGGGGGGCAGCTCCTACGAGCAGTACTTC. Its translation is CSFEGGSSYEQYF.

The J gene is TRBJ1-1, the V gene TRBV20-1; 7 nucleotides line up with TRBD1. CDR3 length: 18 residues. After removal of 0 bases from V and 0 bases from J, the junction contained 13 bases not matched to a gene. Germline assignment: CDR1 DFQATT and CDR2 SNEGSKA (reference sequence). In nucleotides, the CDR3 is TGCAGTGCTAGAGATTTGAGGACAGGTATTTCTATGAACACTGAAGCTTTCTTT. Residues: CSARDLRTGISMNTEAFF.

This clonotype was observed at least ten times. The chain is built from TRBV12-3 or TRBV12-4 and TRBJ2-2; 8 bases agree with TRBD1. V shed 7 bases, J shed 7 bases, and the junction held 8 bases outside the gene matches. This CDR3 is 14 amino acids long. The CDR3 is CASNEDRAVGELFF. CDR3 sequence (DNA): TGTGCCAGCAATGAGGACAGGGCGGTCGGGGAGCTGTTTTTT.

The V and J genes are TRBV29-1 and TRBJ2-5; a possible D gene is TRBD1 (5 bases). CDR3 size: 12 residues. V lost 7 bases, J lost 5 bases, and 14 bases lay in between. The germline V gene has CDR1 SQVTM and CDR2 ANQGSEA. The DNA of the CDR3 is TGCAGCGAGAACAGGTTTGCGGAGACCCAGTACTTC. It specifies CSENRFAETQYF.

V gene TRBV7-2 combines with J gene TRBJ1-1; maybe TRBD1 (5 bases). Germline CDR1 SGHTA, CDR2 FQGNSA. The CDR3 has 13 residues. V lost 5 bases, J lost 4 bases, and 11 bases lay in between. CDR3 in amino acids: CASSDVGGTEAFF. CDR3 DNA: TGTGCCAGCAGCGATGTGGGGGGCACTGAAGCTTTCTTT.

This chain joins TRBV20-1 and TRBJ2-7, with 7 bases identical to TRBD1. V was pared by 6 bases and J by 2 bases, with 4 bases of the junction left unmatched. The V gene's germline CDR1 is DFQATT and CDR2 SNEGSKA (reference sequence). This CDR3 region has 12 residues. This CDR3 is CSAKTGPYEQYF. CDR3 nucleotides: TGCAGTGCGAAGACAGGGCCCTACGAGCAGTACTTC.

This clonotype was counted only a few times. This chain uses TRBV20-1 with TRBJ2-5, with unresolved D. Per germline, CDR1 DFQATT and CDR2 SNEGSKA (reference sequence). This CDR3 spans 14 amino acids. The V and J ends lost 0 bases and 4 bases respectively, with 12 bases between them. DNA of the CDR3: TGCAGTGCTAGAGATCCGATTGTTGGAGAGACCCAGTACTTC. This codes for CSARDPIVGETQYF.

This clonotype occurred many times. CDR3 nucleotide sequence: TGTGCCAGCAATGGAGACGGGACTAGCGGGAGCACAGATACGCAGTATTTT. Translating gives CASNGDGTSGSTDTQYF. The chain couples TRBV7-9 to TRBJ2-3; 12 positions match TRBD2. V lost 7 bases, J lost 0 bases, and 8 bases stayed unmatched. Germline CDR1 and CDR2: SEHNR and FQNEAQ (reference sequence). This CDR3 has 17 amino acids.